The 18 T cell receptor beta chains listed next were all sequenced from one sample in a study of PD-1 blockade in classical Hodgkin lymphoma. Profiling relied on immunoSEQ multiplex PCR, and the TCRdb table lists in-frame clones only, not all of them. Among some 30,000 clones listed, around 70% were seen once. There was relapse after autologous stem cell transplantation in every patient, and there was variation in brentuximab vedotin exposure. The source was peripheral blood mononuclear cells (PBMCs), collected before the second cycle of nivolumab. The receptors stem from a human donor with classical Hodgkin lymphoma.

The chain links TRBV11-2 to TRBJ2-7, with D hard to call. Germline V gene lookup returns CDR1 SGHAT and CDR2 FQNNGV. V gave up 8 bases and J gave up 3 bases, with 17 bases separating them. The CDR3 has 14 amino acids. The CDR3 nucleotides read TGTGCCAGCGGGTTAGGGCAGCGTCTCTACGAGCAGTACTTC. Residues: CASGLGQRLYEQYF.

By share, this clone counts as medium-sized. This chain uses TRBV4-3 with TRBJ2-1; TRBD1 matches 8 bases. CDR3 length: 17 amino acids. Per germline, CDR1 LGHNA and CDR2 YSLEER. With V trimmed by 1 base and J by 4 bases, 9 bases remained unmatched. The CDR3 sequence is CASSQVTGTGMYNEQFF. CDR3 in DNA: TGCGCCAGCAGCCAAGTTACTGGGACAGGCATGTACAATGAGCAGTTCTTC.

V and J are TRBV7-9 and TRBJ2-5; D unresolved. CDR1 SEHNR and CDR2 FQNEAQ come from the germline V gene (reference sequence). V was trimmed by 4 bases and J by 7 bases, leaving 13 bases between them. This CDR3 is 13 amino acids long. The chain's CDR3 is CASSSDSSGTQYF. The CDR3 coding sequence is TGTGCCAGCAGCTCAGACTCGTCGGGGACCCAGTACTTC.

The chain links TRBV6-5 to TRBJ2-4; D gene uncertain. Germline CDR1 and CDR2: MNHEY and SVGAGI. The V and J ends lost 5 bases and 2 bases respectively, with 7 bases between them. The CDR3 is 13 amino acids. The CDR3 is CASSPTSKNIQYF. CDR3 DNA: TGTGCCAGCAGTCCCACGTCCAAAAACATTCAGTACTTC.

The chain uses TRBV5-4 and TRBJ2-3, with 8 bases identical to TRBD2. This CDR3 comprises 15 residues. The V gene end was trimmed by 4 bases and the J gene end by 4 bases; junction bases not matched to a gene: 8. Germline V gene sequence: CDR1 SGHNT, CDR2 YYREEE (reference sequence). The CDR3 nucleotides are TGTGCCAGCAGCCGAGGGGTAGCGGGGCCAGATACGCAGTATTTT. It specifies CASSRGVAGPDTQYF.

This clone has more than one count but fewer than ten. The chain carries TRBV10-3 and TRBJ1-2, with D maybe TRBD1 (5 bases). The germline gives CDR1 ENHRY, CDR2 SYGVKD. The CDR3 loop spans 12 amino acids. V was shortened by 5 bases and J by 6 bases, with 10 bases between the two germline ends. CDR3 sequence reads: CAISREGHGYTF. The DNA for the CDR3 is TGTGCCATCAGTCGGGAGGGACATGGCTACACCTTC.

The V call is TRBV2, the J call TRBJ1-2; 8 nucleotides align to TRBD1. Trimming took 8 bases from V and 3 from J; bases not matched to a gene: 5. Germline V lookup: CDR1 SNHLY, CDR2 FYNNEI. The length of the CDR3 is 13 residues. The CDR3 DNA is TGTGCCAGCCCGGGACAGGACGACTATGGCTACACCTTC. Its protein product is CASPGQDDYGYTF.

The chain has TRBV15 and TRBJ1-5, with 9 nucleotides matching TRBD1. The CDR3 loop spans 17 amino acids. Germline V gene data show CDR1 as LNHNV and CDR2 as YYDKDF (reference sequence). V trimming: 1 base; J trimming: 2 bases; junction bases outside the gene matches: 6. The CDR3 nucleotides are TGTGCCACCAGCAGAGTACAGGGGGCGCCTGGCAATCAGCCCCAGCATTTT. Translating gives CATSRVQGAPGNQPQHF.

The chain is built from TRBV11-2 and TRBJ2-5; the D gene could be TRBD1 or TRBD2 (5 bases each). The CDR3 length is 14 residues. Germline CDR1 and CDR2: SGHAT and FQNNGV. V lost 2 bases and J lost 2, with 9 bases in between. Written as DNA, the CDR3 is TGTGCCAGCAGCTTAATTGGGACGCAAGAGACCCAGTACTTC. Translated, it gives CASSLIGTQETQYF.

The chain links TRBV27 to TRBJ2-7; D possibly corresponds to TRBD1 (7 bases). This CDR3 is built from 13 residues. Germline assignment: CDR1 MNHEY and CDR2 SMNVEV (reference sequence). Trimming shortened V by 3 bases and J by 5 bases, and 11 bases separated the two germline ends. CDR3 DNA: TGTGCCAGCAGTTTGGCAGGGGGGAACGAGCAGTACTTC. Protein sequence: CASSLAGGNEQYF.

The V gene is TRBV11-3, the J gene TRBJ1-1; a weak D match, TRBD1 (5 bases). Germline CDR1 is SGHNT and CDR2 is YENEEA. V shed 5 bases and J shed 3 bases, with 10 bases lying between them. The CDR3 extends over 13 amino acids. The CDR3 loop is CASSVRGDTEAFF. The CDR3, as DNA: TGTGCCAGCAGCGTCCGGGGGGACACTGAAGCTTTCTTT.

The chain joins TRBV9 to TRBJ1-6; D unclear. CDR1 and CDR2 (germline): SGDLS, YYNGEE. The CDR3 is 15 amino acids. Deletions cut 4 bases from V and 2 bases from J, with 10 bases between. The CDR3 coding sequence is TGTGCCAGCAGCAAAAGCGACCCCTATAATTCACCCCTCCACTTT. Translation gives CASSKSDPYNSPLHF.

The rearrangement joins TRBV28 to TRBJ1-2, with D hard to call. The germline CDR1 and CDR2 sequences are MDHEN and SYDVKM. Trimming took 5 bases from V and 8 from J, leaving 15 bases between them. The CDR3 runs 13 residues. The DNA for the CDR3 is TGTGCCAGCAGTCTCGGACGAGATTGGGGCTACACCTTC. The encoded protein is CASSLGRDWGYTF.

CDR3 residues: CASRTTNTEAFF. The CDR3 nucleotides are TGTGCCAGCAGGACAACGAACACTGAAGCTTTCTTT. The chain links TRBV28 to TRBJ1-1; no definite D call. CDR1 is MDHEN, CDR2 SYDVKM, per germline. The CDR3 loop spans 12 amino acids. V was trimmed by 6 bases and J by 1 base, leaving 6 bases between them.

The J gene is TRBJ2-6, the V gene TRBV19, with D hard to call. Per the germline V gene, CDR1 is LNHDA and CDR2 is SQIVND (reference sequence). There are 15 residues in the CDR3. Trimming removed 7 bases at V and 0 bases at J, with 10 bases between. CDR3 bases: TGTGCCAGTAAGGCGGTAGGCTCTGGGGCCAACGTCCTGACTTTC. Its translation is CASKAVGSGANVLTF. The full variable domain, completed using reference TRBV19 and TRBJ2-6, is DGGITQSPKYLFRKEGQNVTLSCEQNLNHDAMYWYRQDPGQGLRLIYYSQIVNDFQKGDIAEGYSVSREKKESFPLTVTSAQKNPTAFYLCASKAVGSGANVLTFGAGSRLTVL.

The chain joins TRBV11-2 to TRBJ2-3, with D unresolved. Germline V gene sequence: CDR1 SGHAT, CDR2 FQNNGV. The CDR3 runs 15 residues. The V end was cut by 0 bases, the J end by 3 bases, with 10 bases between. CDR3 residues: CASSLDVGITDTQYF. CDR3 nucleotide sequence: TGTGCCAGCAGCTTAGATGTGGGGATAACAGATACGCAGTATTTT.

The chain is built from TRBV9 and TRBJ2-2, with TRBD2 matching 7 bases. Unmatched junction bases numbered 3, after V lost 0 bases and J lost 1 base. This CDR3 has 16 amino acids. Looked up from germline, CDR1 is SGDLS and CDR2 is YYNGEE. The CDR3 reads CASSVDGGVNTGELFF. The CDR3 DNA reads as TGTGCCAGCAGCGTAGATGGGGGGGTGAACACCGGGGAGCTGTTTTTT.

The chain carries TRBV19 and TRBJ1-2, with TRBD1 identical over 10 bases. CDR1 and CDR2 (germline): LNHDA, SQIVND (reference sequence). The CDR3 consists of 15 residues. The junction had 4 bases not matched to a gene; V was cut back by 6 bases and J by 0 bases. The CDR3 DNA follows: TGTGCCAGTAGCCCGGACAGGGGGGCTAACTATGGCTACACCTTC. Translation: CASSPDRGANYGYTF.